This T cell receptor (beta chain) was identified in a study of shared clonotypes between healthy human individuals. General study findings and limits: Roughly 5% of naive CD4 clonotypes were shared across several donors. Rarefaction revealed incomplete sorted-subset sequencing despite large depth. Clonotypes shared by all four donors outscored non-shared clonotypes in generation probability.

Profiling relied on immunoSEQ multiplex PCR, and the TCRdb table lists in-frame clones only, not all of them. This sample carries millions of clones, 85% to 95% of them seen once, and the ten largest clones take 0.13%. The CDR3 is 15 amino acids. The V end was cut by 2 bases, the J end by 0 bases, with 8 bases between. The germline V gene encodes CDR1 LNHDA and CDR2 SQIVND (reference sequence). As regards this clone: The antigen is unknown. The sample has other DNA sequences that encode this CDR3 too.

The TCR was taken from a man younger than 35 in good health. Sequenced material: naive CD4+ T cells sorted from blood. The subset denotes: CD45RA+ positively selected. The chain recombines TRBV19 with TRBJ1-5; D gene uncertain. The CDR3 spells CASSIQGYSNQPQHF. CDR3 in DNA: TGTGCCAGTAGTATACAAGGCTATAGCAATCAGCCCCAGCATTTT.